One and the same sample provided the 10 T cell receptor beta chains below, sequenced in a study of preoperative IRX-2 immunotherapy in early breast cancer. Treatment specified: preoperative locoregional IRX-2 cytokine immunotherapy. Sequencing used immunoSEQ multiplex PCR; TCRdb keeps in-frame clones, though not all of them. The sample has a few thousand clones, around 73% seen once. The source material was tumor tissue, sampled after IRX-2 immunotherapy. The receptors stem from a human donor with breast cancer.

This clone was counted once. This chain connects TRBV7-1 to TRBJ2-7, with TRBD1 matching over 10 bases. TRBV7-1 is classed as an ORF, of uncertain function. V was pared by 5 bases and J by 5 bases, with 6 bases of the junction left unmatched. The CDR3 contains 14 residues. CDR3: CASSPGQGGNEQYF. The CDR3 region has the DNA TGTGCCAGCAGCCCCGGACAGGGGGGAAACGAGCAGTACTTC.

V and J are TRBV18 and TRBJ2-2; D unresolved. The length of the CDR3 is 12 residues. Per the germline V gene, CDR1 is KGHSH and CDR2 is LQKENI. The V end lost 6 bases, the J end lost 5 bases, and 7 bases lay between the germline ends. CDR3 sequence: CASSPQTGELFF. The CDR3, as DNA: TGTGCCAGCTCCCCCCAAACCGGGGAGCTGTTTTTT.

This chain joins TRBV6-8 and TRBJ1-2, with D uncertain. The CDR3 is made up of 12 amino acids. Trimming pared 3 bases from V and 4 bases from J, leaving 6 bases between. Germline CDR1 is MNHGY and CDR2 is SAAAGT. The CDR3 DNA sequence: TGTGCCAGCAGTTATCAGCCCTATGGCTACACCTTC. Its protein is CASSYQPYGYTF.

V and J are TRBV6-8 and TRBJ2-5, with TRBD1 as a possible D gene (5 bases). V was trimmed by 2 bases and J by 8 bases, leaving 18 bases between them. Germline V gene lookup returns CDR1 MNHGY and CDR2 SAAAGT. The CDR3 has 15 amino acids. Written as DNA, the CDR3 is TGTGCCAGCAGTTACATCGGTGGGGCTTACGAAACCCAGTACTTC. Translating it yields CASSYIGGAYETQYF.

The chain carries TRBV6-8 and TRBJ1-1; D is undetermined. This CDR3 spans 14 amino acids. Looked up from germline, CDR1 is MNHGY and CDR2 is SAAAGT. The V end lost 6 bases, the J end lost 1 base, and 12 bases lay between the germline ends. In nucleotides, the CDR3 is TGTGCCAGCAGCCGACGACGGAGGAACACTGAAGCTTTCTTT. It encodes CASSRRRRNTEAFF.

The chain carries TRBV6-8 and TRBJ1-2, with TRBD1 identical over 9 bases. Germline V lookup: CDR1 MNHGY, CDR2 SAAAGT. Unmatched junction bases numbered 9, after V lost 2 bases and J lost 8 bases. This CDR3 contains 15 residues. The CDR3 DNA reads TGTGCCAGCAGTTACCACGGGACAGGGCCTTTGGGCTACACCTTC. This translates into CASSYHGTGPLGYTF.

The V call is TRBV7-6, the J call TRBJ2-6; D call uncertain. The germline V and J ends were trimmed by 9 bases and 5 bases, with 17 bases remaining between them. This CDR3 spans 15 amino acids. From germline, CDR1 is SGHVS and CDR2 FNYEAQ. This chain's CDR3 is CARMRRQSRANVLTF. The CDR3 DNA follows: TGTGCCAGAATGCGTAGACAAAGTCGGGCCAACGTCCTGACTTTC.

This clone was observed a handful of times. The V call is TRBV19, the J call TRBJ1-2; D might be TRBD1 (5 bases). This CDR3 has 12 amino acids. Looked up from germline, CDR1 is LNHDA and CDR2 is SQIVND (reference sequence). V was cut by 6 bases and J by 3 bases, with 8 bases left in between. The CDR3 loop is CASSKTDYGYTF. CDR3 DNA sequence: TGTGCCAGTAGCAAGACAGACTATGGCTACACCTTC.

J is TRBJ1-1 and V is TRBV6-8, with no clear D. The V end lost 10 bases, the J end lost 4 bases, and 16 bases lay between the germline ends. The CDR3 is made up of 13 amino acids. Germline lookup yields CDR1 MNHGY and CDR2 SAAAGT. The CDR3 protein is CATSVEESTEAFF. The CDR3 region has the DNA TGTGCCACCAGCGTTGAGGAGTCCACTGAAGCTTTCTTT.

The CDR3 DNA reads TGCAGCGCAAACCAAGACAGGGGGTCTGCCGGGGAGCTGTTTTTT. Its translation: CSANQDRGSAGELFF. The rearrangement joins TRBV29-1 to TRBJ2-2; 9 nucleotides match TRBD1. With V trimmed by 7 bases and J by 6 bases, 12 bases remained unmatched. CDR3 size: 15 residues. The germline gives CDR1 SQVTM, CDR2 ANQGSEA.